This section outlines one T cell receptor beta chain sequence together with its context. This sample was taken from a study of blood T cell repertoires in COVID-19. Per the original methods: For nucleated cells, counts were estimated from reference gene primer amplification. The method was immunoSEQ multiplex PCR; TCRdb's version includes in-frame clones alone and lacks a portion of them. D and trimming were read from the DNA, whereas the V and J calls and clone size are those reported in that table. The sample lists about 270,000 clones; approximately 83% were seen once. V lost 3 bases and J 0 bases, leaving 13 bases between the germline ends. The CDR3 has 15 amino acids. Germline values: CDR1 SGHRS, CDR2 YFSETQ.

The V gene is TRBV5-1, the J gene TRBJ2-7; perhaps TRBD2 as D (5 bases). The TCR was taken from a human donor in a cohort sampled during active COVID-19. The sample taken for sequencing was peripheral blood. The CDR3 sequence: CASSSLGDSSYEQYF. The CDR3 DNA reads as TGCGCCAGCAGCTCCCTCGGGGATAGCTCCTACGAGCAGTACTTC.